One sample yielded the 8 T cell receptor beta chains listed below, sequenced in a study of T cells in Graves' hyperthyroidism and ophthalmopathy. What was amplified from RNA transcripts were TCR beta CDR3 regions. TCR CDR3 regions were first amplified by RT-PCR with HTBI primers. TCRdb reanalysed the multiplex PCR reads using MiXCR and keeps one entry per CDR3 protein. The repertoire holds about half a million distinct CDR3 sequences, with roughly 20% as singletons. The sequencing input was blood. Receptors were obtained from a man aged 18 to 35 with Graves' hyperthyroidism.

This clonotype was detected ten times or more. The chain carries TRBV6-5 and TRBJ2-5; TRBD2 aligns across 9 bases. With V trimmed by 0 bases and J by 2 bases, 1 base remained unmatched. The germline CDR1 and CDR2 sequences are MNHEY and SVGAGI. This CDR3 comprises 15 residues. The CDR3 here is CASSYSAGGQETQYF. The CDR3 DNA follows: TGTGCCAGCAGTTACTCCGCGGGGGGGCAAGAGACCCAGTACTTC.

The chain carries TRBV12-3 or TRBV12-4 and TRBJ2-7, with D perhaps TRBD2 (5 bases). Trimming took off 6 bases at V and 7 bases at J, with 13 bases between the two ends. This CDR3 is built from 12 residues. In DNA form, the CDR3 reads TGTGCCAGCAGCTCCGATACGGGGGAGCAGTACTTC. Translating it yields CASSSDTGEQYF.

This clonotype has a count of ten or more. This chain connects TRBV7-9 to TRBJ1-1; 7 bases line up with TRBD1. Looked up from germline, CDR1 is SEHNR and CDR2 is FQNEAQ (reference sequence). This CDR3 has 13 residues. V shed 5 bases, J shed 4 bases, and the junction held 4 bases outside the gene matches. Here the CDR3 DNA reads TGTGCCAGCAGCGACGACAGGGCCACTGAAGCTTTCTTT. It encodes CASSDDRATEAFF.

This clonotype has ten or more counts. The chain is built from TRBV15 and TRBJ1-5; tentatively, D is TRBD1 (5 bases). The CDR3 runs to 15 residues. Germline CDR1 reads LNHNV; CDR2 reads YYDKDF (reference sequence). The germline V and J ends were trimmed by 3 bases and 4 bases, with 13 bases remaining between them. The CDR3 spells CATSRNWDGNQPQHF. The CDR3 bases are TGTGCCACCAGCAGGAATTGGGACGGGAATCAGCCCCAGCATTTT.

This clonotype was recorded many times. The chain joins TRBV15 to TRBJ2-7; maybe TRBD1 (7 bases). The CDR3 has 15 residues. Germline V gene lookup returns CDR1 LNHNV and CDR2 YYDKDF (reference sequence). V was shortened by 2 bases and J by 2 bases, with 13 bases between the two germline ends. CDR3 sequence (DNA): TGTGCCACCAGCAGATTCCAGGGGGGTACCTACGAGCAGTACTTC. Residues: CATSRFQGGTYEQYF.

This clonotype was detected a few times. CDR3 sequence reads: CASSRGWVNGYTF. The CDR3 coding sequence is TGCGCCAGCAGCCGTGGTTGGGTGAATGGCTACACCTTC. The chain uses TRBV4-1 and TRBJ1-2; D is unresolved. This CDR3 comprises 13 residues. The ends were cut back, 4 bases at V and 6 bases at J, with 12 bases in the middle. Germline-derived CDR1 and CDR2 are MGHRA and YSYEKL.

The rearrangement links TRBV6-1 to TRBJ2-7; the D is unclear. V gave up 8 bases and J gave up 0 bases, with 14 bases separating them. CDR1 and CDR2 from the germline V gene are MNHNS and SASEGT. The CDR3 loop spans 14 amino acids. The CDR3 bases are TGTGCCAGCTTCGACACCCTCGGCTCCTACGAGCAGTACTTC. It codes for CASFDTLGSYEQYF.

This sequence joins TRBV29-1 and TRBJ2-2; TRBD1 matches at 11 bases. The CDR3 sequence is 15 residues long. The junction had 6 bases not matched to a gene; V was cut back by 5 bases and J by 4 bases. Germline CDR1 and CDR2: SQVTM and ANQGSEA. CDR3 sequence (DNA): TGCAGCGTTAACCTTGGGACAGGGGGCACCGGGGAGCTGTTTTTT. This sequence encodes CSVNLGTGGTGELFF.